This paragraph reports one T cell receptor beta chain. At one end the junction does not follow the germline gene, possibly because of a read error. Researchers sorted participants into cohorts using their self-reported clinical history. People in the exposed group encountered a COVID-19 case within 2 weeks before entering the study. The CDR3 is 14 amino acids. Germline CDR1 reads SSHAT; CDR2 reads FNYEAQ (reference sequence). The sample originates from a study of blood T cell repertoires in COVID-19. Study-level information: The United States, Italy and Spain provided the acute and convalescent COVID-19 samples.

Methods used by the authors: Amplifying reference gene primers gave estimates of nucleated cell counts. Using immunoSEQ multiplex PCR, the repertoire was profiled, and TCRdb retains in-frame clones only, with some absent. V, J and clone size reflect that table, while D and trimming were determined from the DNA. This sample has hundreds of thousands of clones, with around 84% found just once. The genes are TRBV7-7 and TRBJ2-1; 11 bases are shared with TRBD2. The sequence derives from a man aged 35 to 55 who had been exposed to COVID-19. Specimen: PBMCs or T cells enriched from blood (not recorded which). The CDR3 DNA sequence: TGTGCTAGCAGCTTAGCGGGGGGGAACAATGAGCAGTTCTTC. Translation gives CASSLAGGNNEQFF.